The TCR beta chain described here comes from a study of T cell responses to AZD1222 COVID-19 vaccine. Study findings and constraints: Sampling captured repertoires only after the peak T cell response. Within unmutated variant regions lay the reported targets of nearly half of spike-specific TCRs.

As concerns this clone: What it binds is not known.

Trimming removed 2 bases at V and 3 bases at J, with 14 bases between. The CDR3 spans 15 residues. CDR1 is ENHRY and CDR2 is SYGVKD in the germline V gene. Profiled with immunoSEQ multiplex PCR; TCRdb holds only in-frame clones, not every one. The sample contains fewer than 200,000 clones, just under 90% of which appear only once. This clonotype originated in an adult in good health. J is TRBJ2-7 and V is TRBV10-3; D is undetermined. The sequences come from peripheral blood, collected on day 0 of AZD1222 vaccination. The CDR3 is CAISEMGNGNYEQYF. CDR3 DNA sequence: TGTGCCATCAGTGAGATGGGCAATGGGAACTACGAGCAGTACTTC.